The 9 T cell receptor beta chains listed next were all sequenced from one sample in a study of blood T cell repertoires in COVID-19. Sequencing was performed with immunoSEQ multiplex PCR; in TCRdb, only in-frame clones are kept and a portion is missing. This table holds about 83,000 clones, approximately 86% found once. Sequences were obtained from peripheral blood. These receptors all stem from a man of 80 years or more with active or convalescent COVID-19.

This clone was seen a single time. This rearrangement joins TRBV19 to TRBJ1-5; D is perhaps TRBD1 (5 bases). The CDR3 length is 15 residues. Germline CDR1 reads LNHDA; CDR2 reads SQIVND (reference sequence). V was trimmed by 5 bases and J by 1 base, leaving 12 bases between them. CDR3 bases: TGTGCCAGTAGTCCTGGGGGGAGGAGCAATCAGCCCCAGCATTTT. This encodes CASSPGGRSNQPQHF. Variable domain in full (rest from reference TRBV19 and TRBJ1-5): DGGITQSPKYLFRKEGQNVTLSCEQNLNHDAMYWYRQDPGQGLRLIYYSQIVNDFQKGDIAEGYSVSREKKESFPLTVTSAQKNPTAFYLCASSPGGRSNQPQHFGDGTRLSIL.

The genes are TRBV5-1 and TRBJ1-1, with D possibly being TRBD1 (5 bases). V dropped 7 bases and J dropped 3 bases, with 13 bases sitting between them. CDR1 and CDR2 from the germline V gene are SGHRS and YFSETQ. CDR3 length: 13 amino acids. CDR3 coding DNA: TGCGCCAGCGGCCAACAGGCGGACACTGAAGCTTTCTTT. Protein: CASGQQADTEAFF.

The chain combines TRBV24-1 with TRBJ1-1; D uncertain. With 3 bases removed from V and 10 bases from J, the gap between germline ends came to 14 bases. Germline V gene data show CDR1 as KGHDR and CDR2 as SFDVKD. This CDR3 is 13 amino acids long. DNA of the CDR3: TGTGCCACCAGTGATGCGACAAGGCGGGTAGCTTTCTTT. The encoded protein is CATSDATRRVAFF.

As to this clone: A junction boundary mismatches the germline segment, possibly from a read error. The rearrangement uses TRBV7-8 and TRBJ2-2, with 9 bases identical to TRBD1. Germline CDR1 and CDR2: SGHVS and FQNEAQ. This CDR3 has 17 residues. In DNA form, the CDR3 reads TGTGCCAGCAGATTAGGGACAGGGAGGGGGTACACCGGGGAGCTGTTTTTT. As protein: CASRLGTGRGYTGELFF.

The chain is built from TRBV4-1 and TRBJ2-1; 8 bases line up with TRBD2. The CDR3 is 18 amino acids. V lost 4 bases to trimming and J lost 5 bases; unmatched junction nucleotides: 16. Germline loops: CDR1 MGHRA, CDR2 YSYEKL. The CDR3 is CASSLRGSGESGNNEQFF. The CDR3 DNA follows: TGCGCCAGCAGCCTTCGGGGTAGCGGGGAGAGCGGAAACAATGAGCAGTTCTTC.

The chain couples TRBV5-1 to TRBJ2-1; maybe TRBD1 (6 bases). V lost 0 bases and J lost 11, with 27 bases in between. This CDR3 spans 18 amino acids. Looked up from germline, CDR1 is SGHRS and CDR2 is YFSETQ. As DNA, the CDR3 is TGCGCCAGCAGCTTGGAAGCGCCGACAGGTCTAGGGGTCGGTAAGCAGTTCTTC. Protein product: CASSLEAPTGLGVGKQFF.

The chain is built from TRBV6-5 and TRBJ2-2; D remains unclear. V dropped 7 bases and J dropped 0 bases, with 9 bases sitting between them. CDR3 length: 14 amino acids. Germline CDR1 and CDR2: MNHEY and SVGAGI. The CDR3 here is CASIPRTNTGELFF. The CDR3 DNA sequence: TGTGCCAGCATCCCCAGGACGAACACCGGGGAGCTGTTTTTT.

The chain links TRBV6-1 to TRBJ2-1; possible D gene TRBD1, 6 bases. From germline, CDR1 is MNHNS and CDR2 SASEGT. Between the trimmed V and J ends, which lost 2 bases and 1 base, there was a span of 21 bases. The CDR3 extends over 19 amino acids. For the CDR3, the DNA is TGTGCCAGCAGTGAACTCAGGGGACGGCGGGCCAATTCCTACAATGAGCAGTTCTTC. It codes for CASSELRGRRANSYNEQFF.

The CDR3: CASSRTVPEAFF. The DNA for the CDR3 is TGTGCCAGCAGCAGGACAGTCCCTGAAGCTTTCTTT. The chain links TRBV6-6 to TRBJ1-1; D may be TRBD1 (6 bases). The CDR3 is 12 amino acids. The V end was cut by 6 bases, the J end by 6 bases, with 11 bases between. Germline CDR1 reads MNHNY; CDR2 reads SVGAGI (reference sequence).